These 28 T cell receptor beta chains originate from one sample sequenced in a study of spatial heterogeneity in lung cancer. Time point meaning: blood at routine non-recurrence follow-up after resection. From the 5' RACE reads, TCRdb called clonotypes with MiXCR, one entry per CDR3 protein. This sample has 2,000 to 2,500 distinct CDR3 sequences, with 25% to 30% found just once. The starting material was PBMCs, obtained at follow-up. The receptors here all came from a male donor with early-stage non-small cell lung cancer.

With regard to this clonotype: This beta chain is a stray read from a library made for alpha chains; its abundance is not meaningful. The chain joins TRBV7-2 to TRBJ2-3; D uncertain. Germline V gene sequence: CDR1 SGHTA, CDR2 FQGNSA. The CDR3 consists of 14 residues. V dropped 2 bases and J dropped 2 bases, with 8 bases sitting between them. CDR3: CASSLMTVTDTQYF. CDR3 bases: TGTGCCAGCAGCTTAATGACTGTCACAGATACGCAGTATTTT. Variable domain in full (rest from reference TRBV7-2 and TRBJ2-3): GAGVSQSPSNKVTEKGKDVELRCDPISGHTALYWYRQSLGQGLEFLIYFQGNSAPDKSGLPSDRFSAERTGGSVSTLTIQRTQQEDSAVYLCASSLMTVTDTQYFGPGTRLTVL.

As for this clonotype: This beta chain appears as a stray read in a library generated for alpha chains; its size is not informative. The rearrangement uses TRBV4-2 and TRBJ2-2, with D perhaps matching TRBD2 (5 bases). This CDR3 has 16 residues. V was cut by 0 bases and J by 0 bases, with 8 bases left in between. The V gene's germline CDR1 is LGHNA and CDR2 YNFKEQ. CDR3 sequence: CASSQEADPNTGELFF. The CDR3 DNA reads as TGTGCCAGCAGCCAAGAAGCGGATCCGAACACCGGGGAGCTGTTTTTT.

This clonotype turned up a few times. This beta chain was picked up by a library intended for alpha chains and is off target, so its count carries little meaning. The chain carries TRBV5-1 and TRBJ2-7, with 8 bases matching TRBD2. The junction had 10 bases not matched to a gene; V was cut back by 1 base and J by 4 bases. Germline V gene data show CDR1 as SGHRS and CDR2 as YFSETQ. This CDR3 region has 16 residues. Here the CDR3 DNA reads TGCGCCAGCAGCTTGCCCCCCAGCGGGAGACGGTACGAGCAGTACTTC. Amino acids: CASSLPPSGRRYEQYF.

A note on this clonotype: The junction and the germline gene differ at one end; a read error may be behind it. The size of this beta chain means little, since it is a stray read in a library made for alpha chains. V and J are TRBV3-1 and TRBJ1-2, with unresolved D. Germline V gene lookup returns CDR1 LGHDT and CDR2 YNNKEL (reference sequence). The CDR3 has 13 residues. The DNA for the CDR3 is TGTGTCAGCAGCCAATCAACAGAGCGGGGCTACACCTTC. Translation gives CVSSQSTERGYTF.

Remarks on this clonotype: This beta chain appears as a stray read in a library generated for alpha chains; its size is not informative. The chain joins TRBV7-2 to TRBJ2-4, with D perhaps TRBD1 or TRBD2 (6 bases each). CDR1 and CDR2 from the germline V gene are SGHTA and FQGNSA. Trimming took off 5 bases at V and 0 bases at J, with 14 bases between the two ends. This CDR3 spans 16 amino acids. CDR3 sequence: CASSLKQGLAKNIQYF. In DNA form, the CDR3 reads TGTGCCAGCAGCCTAAAACAGGGACTAGCCAAAAACATTCAGTACTTC.

This clonotype appeared a few times. This beta chain is off target for a library built for alpha chains, so its abundance means little. This sequence joins TRBV7-2 and TRBJ2-1, with a possible D match to TRBD2 (6 bases). The CDR3 is 15 residues long. Trimming left V 5 bases short and J 0 bases short, with 11 bases between. Germline V gives CDR1 SGHTA, CDR2 FQGNSA. The CDR3 loop reads CASSPRRGSYNEQFF. In DNA, the CDR3 is TGTGCCAGCAGCCCCCGGCGGGGCTCCTACAATGAGCAGTTCTTC.

Points on this clonotype: The library was designed around alpha chains, so this beta chain is a stray read whose abundance carries little weight. The chain combines TRBV27 with TRBJ2-5, with TRBD1 as a possible D gene (6 bases). Germline assignment: CDR1 MNHEY and CDR2 SMNVEV (reference sequence). Trimming pared 7 bases from V and 5 bases from J, leaving 26 bases between. This CDR3 is built from 17 residues. The CDR3 DNA follows: TGTGCCAGCACCGTACCAGGACAGACTCCACCCCAGGAGACCCAGTACTTC. This encodes CASTVPGQTPPQETQYF.

This clonotype is labeled large (0.1 to 1%). This beta chain is a stray read from a library made for alpha chains; its abundance is not meaningful. The rearrangement uses TRBV7-2 and TRBJ2-7, with 11 positions matching TRBD2. The CDR3 is 16 residues long. Trimming took 5 bases from V and 5 from J; bases not matched to a gene: 11. Germline V CDR1 and CDR2: SGHTA, FQGNSA. CDR3 in DNA: TGTGCCAGCAGCCGTCCTGGGACTAGCGGCTTCGACGAGCAGTACTTC. Amino acids: CASSRPGTSGFDEQYF.

In regard to this clonotype: Because the library targeted alpha chains, this beta chain is an off-target read whose size means little. The chain links TRBV3-1 to TRBJ2-1; D possibly matches TRBD1 or TRBD2 (6 bases each). V was shortened by 1 base and J by 6 bases, with 19 bases between the two germline ends. Looked up from germline, CDR1 is LGHDT and CDR2 is YNNKEL (reference sequence). This CDR3 has 17 amino acids. The CDR3, as DNA: TGTGCCAGCAGCCAAGCCCTCGGGTGGGGGGCAACCAATGAGCAGTTCTTC. Translated: CASSQALGWGATNEQFF.

This clonotype was seen a few times. This beta chain came through as a stray read in a library set up for alpha chains, and its size says little. V is TRBV10-3 and J is TRBJ2-7; 7 nucleotides align to TRBD2. The CDR3 is 13 residues long. Trimming took 2 bases from V and 2 from J; bases not matched to a gene: 0. The V gene's germline CDR1 is ENHRY and CDR2 SYGVKD. The CDR3 DNA sequence: TGTGCCATCAGTGAGCGGGAGGCCTACGAGCAGTACTTC. Translation gives CAISEREAYEQYF.

In regard to this clonotype: This beta chain appears as a stray read in a library generated for alpha chains; its size is not informative. This rearrangement joins TRBV6-5 to TRBJ2-1; TRBD1 agrees at 9 bases. V was clipped by 2 bases and J by 4 bases; unmatched bases: 0. The CDR3 sequence is 14 residues long. Germline loops: CDR1 MNHEY, CDR2 SVGAGI. Written as DNA, the CDR3 is TGTGCCAGCAGTTACGGACAGGGGTACAATGAGCAGTTCTTC. It codes for CASSYGQGYNEQFF.

A word on this clonotype: Because this beta chain is a stray read in a library intended to capture alpha chains, its abundance should not be given much weight. The CDR3: CSARTNAEQYF. The CDR3 DNA reads TGCAGTGCTCGGACTAACGCCGAGCAGTACTTC. The J gene is TRBJ2-7, the V gene TRBV20-1, with D possibly matching TRBD2 (6 bases). The CDR3 consists of 11 residues. Germline-derived CDR1 and CDR2 are DFQATT and SNEGSKA (reference sequence). V was shortened by 5 bases and J by 6 bases, with 11 bases between the two germline ends.

As concerns this clonotype: This beta chain is an off-target read within a library intended for alpha chains, so its frequency means little. The rearrangement joins TRBV20-1 to TRBJ2-4, with D unclear. This CDR3 region has 16 residues. Germline CDR1 and CDR2: DFQATT and SNEGSKA (reference sequence). V was trimmed by 5 bases and J by 0 bases, leaving 17 bases between them. CDR3 sequence (DNA): TGCAGTGCTTCAAGGGTCAGCCGCCTAGCCAAAAACATTCAGTACTTC. Protein: CSASRVSRLAKNIQYF.

Comments on this clonotype: This beta chain came through as a stray read in a library set up for alpha chains, and its size says little. The rearrangement uses TRBV7-9 and TRBJ2-2; D not resolved. The CDR3 spans 12 residues. V dropped 7 bases and J dropped 1 base, with 4 bases sitting between them. Looked up from germline, CDR1 is SEHNR and CDR2 is FQNEAQ (reference sequence). CDR3 sequence: CASTLNTGELFF. The CDR3 nucleotides are TGTGCCAGCACTTTGAACACCGGGGAGCTGTTTTTT.

This clonotype is medium-sized (0.01 to 0.1%) within its sample. Since the library was made to target alpha chains, this beta chain is a stray read and its abundance is not meaningful. This CDR3 is CASSSPAGRGETQYF. CDR3 nucleotide sequence: TGTGCCAGCAGTTCACCCGCAGGGAGGGGAGAGACCCAGTACTTC. This sequence joins TRBV28 and TRBJ2-5; 7 positions agree with TRBD2. Unmatched junction bases numbered 9, after V lost 4 bases and J lost 4 bases. The CDR3 sequence is 15 residues long. Per germline, CDR1 MDHEN and CDR2 SYDVKM.

Comments on this clonotype: This beta chain is a stray sequence in a library constructed for alpha chains; its clone size is not meaningful. The chain recombines TRBV2 with TRBJ2-2; D gene ambiguous. Trimming left V 4 bases short and J 5 bases short, with 11 bases between. CDR3 length: 14 amino acids. Germline loops: CDR1 SNHLY, CDR2 FYNNEI. The CDR3: CASSVYRQTGELFF. Here the CDR3 DNA reads TGTGCCAGCAGTGTGTACAGACAAACCGGGGAGCTGTTTTTT.

Regarding this clonotype: Found in a library prepared for alpha chains, this beta chain is an off-target read, and its abundance has little meaning. The V and J genes are TRBV20-1 and TRBJ2-7; possibly TRBD1 for D (5 bases). The CDR3 is 11 residues long. The germline gives CDR1 DFQATT, CDR2 SNEGSKA (reference sequence). Trimming removed 7 bases at V and 4 bases at J, with 11 bases between. CDR3 in amino acids: CSGEGVYEQYF. CDR3 DNA: TGCAGTGGAGAAGGGGTATACGAGCAGTACTTC.

Concerning this clonotype itself: This beta chain is an off-target read within a library intended for alpha chains, so its frequency means little. The CDR3 sequence: CSAKPGAEYNEQFF. In DNA, the CDR3 is TGCAGTGCTAAGCCGGGGGCAGAGTACAATGAGCAGTTCTTC. The chain recombines TRBV20-1 with TRBJ2-1; D possibly uses TRBD1 or TRBD2 (6 bases each). Trimming removed 4 bases from V and 4 bases from J, with 14 bases in between. The germline gives CDR1 DFQATT, CDR2 SNEGSKA (reference sequence). The CDR3 length is 14 residues.

This clonotype was seen a handful of times. This beta chain lies outside the target of a library built for alpha chains; its clone size means little. V and J are TRBV11-2 and TRBJ2-1; 11 positions agree with TRBD2. V lost 5 bases, J lost 2 bases, and 8 bases stayed unmatched. This CDR3 has 17 amino acids. The germline gives CDR1 SGHAT, CDR2 FQNNGV. CDR3 amino acids: CASSLLLAGGPYNEQFF. Written as DNA, the CDR3 is TGTGCCAGCAGCCTACTTCTAGCGGGAGGCCCCTACAATGAGCAGTTCTTC.

As for this clonotype: As an off-target read in a library built for alpha chains, this beta chain has a frequency of little significance. This sequence joins TRBV5-1 and TRBJ2-5; possibly TRBD2 for D (5 bases). Germline V lookup: CDR1 SGHRS, CDR2 YFSETQ. The V and J ends lost 3 bases and 2 bases respectively, with 11 bases between them. The CDR3 contains 14 residues. CDR3 loop: CASSSTTTQETQYF. For the CDR3, the DNA is TGCGCCAGCAGCTCGACTACAACTCAAGAGACCCAGTACTTC.

This clonotype came up a few times. A library prepared for alpha chains yielded this beta chain as an off-target read; its size is of little meaning. The chain employs TRBV5-1 and TRBJ2-1; tentative D call: TRBD1 (6 bases). The germline V and J ends were trimmed by 3 bases and 3 bases, with 7 bases remaining between them. Germline CDR1 and CDR2: SGHRS and YFSETQ. The CDR3 contains 13 residues. The CDR3, as DNA: TGCGCCAGCAGCTCGGACAGCTACAATGAGCAGTTCTTC. Translating gives CASSSDSYNEQFF.

This clonotype is medium-sized by share. This beta chain was picked up by a library intended for alpha chains and is off target, so its count carries little meaning. This chain connects TRBV28 to TRBJ2-5, with unresolved D. Germline V gene data show CDR1 as MDHEN and CDR2 as SYDVKM. This CDR3 contains 12 residues. Trimming took off 6 bases at V and 1 base at J, with 6 bases between the two ends. The CDR3 bases are TGTGCCAGCAGCGGCAGCCAAGAGACCCAGTACTTC. It encodes CASSGSQETQYF.

With respect to this clonotype: For a library built for alpha chains, this beta chain is a stray read; little rests on its size. The chain is built from TRBV2 and TRBJ2-7, with TRBD2 matching 9 bases. Germline-derived CDR1 and CDR2 are SNHLY and FYNNEI. The CDR3 has 15 amino acids. The V and J ends lost 7 bases and 0 bases, in that order; junction bases with no gene match: 7. The CDR3 nucleotides are TGTGCCAGCATTACGACTAGCGGAGGCTCCTACGAGCAGTACTTC. Residues: CASITTSGGSYEQYF. Complete variable domain (other parts from reference TRBV2 and TRBJ2-7): EPEVTQTPSHQVTQMGQEVILRCVPISNHLYFYWYRQILGQKVEFLVSFYNNEISEKSEIFDDQFSVERPDGSNFTLKIRSTKLEDSAMYFCASITTSGGSYEQYFGPGTRLTVT.

This clonotype was observed a handful of times. This beta chain came through as a stray read in a library set up for alpha chains, and its size says little. The chain couples TRBV9 to TRBJ2-2; weak D call: TRBD2 (6 bases). CDR3 length: 16 amino acids. V gave up 0 bases and J gave up 4 bases, with 13 bases separating them. Germline V gene sequence: CDR1 SGDLS, CDR2 YYNGEE. For the CDR3, the DNA is TGTGCCAGCAGCGTAGCGGGGCAGGGAGGCACCGGGGAGCTGTTTTTT. This codes for CASSVAGQGGTGELFF. Looking up the rest from reference TRBV9 and TRBJ2-2 gives the full variable domain: DSGVTQTPKHLITATGQRVTLRCSPRSGDLSVYWYQQSLDQGLQFLIQYYNGEERAKGNILERFSAQQFPDLHSELNLSSLELGDSALYFCASSVAGQGGTGELFFGEGSRLTVL.

This clonotype is large in the sample. For a library built for alpha chains, this beta chain is a stray read; little rests on its size. V and J are TRBV7-2 and TRBJ2-3; D gene unclear. This CDR3 comprises 15 residues. The V and J ends lost 2 bases and 4 bases respectively, with 13 bases between them. The germline CDR1 and CDR2 sequences are SGHTA and FQGNSA. DNA of the CDR3: TGTGCCAGCAGCTTATCCGGTTGGGAATCAGATACGCAGTATTTT. Protein sequence: CASSLSGWESDTQYF.

This clonotype is labeled as medium-sized. In a library made to pick up alpha chains, this beta chain is a stray read with a size that means little. The chain employs TRBV7-2 and TRBJ2-2, with D possibly being TRBD2 (6 bases). Trimming removed 5 bases from V and 7 bases from J, with 17 bases in between. Per the germline V gene, CDR1 is SGHTA and CDR2 is FQGNSA. This CDR3 has 15 residues. The CDR3 spells CASSHVGTFNGELFF. In DNA form, the CDR3 reads TGTGCCAGCAGCCACGTGGGGACTTTCAACGGGGAGCTGTTTTTT.

Turning to this clonotype: Since it is a stray read in a library aimed at alpha chains, this beta chain has a size that is not meaningful. The chain couples TRBV7-2 to TRBJ2-1, with D perhaps TRBD2 (7 bases). The ends were cut back, 4 bases at V and 2 bases at J, with 15 bases in the middle. Germline CDR1 and CDR2: SGHTA and FQGNSA. This CDR3 contains 16 residues. In DNA, the CDR3 is TGTGCCAGCAGCTCCAAACAGGGAGGGCCCTACAATGAGCAGTTCTTC. Its translation is CASSSKQGGPYNEQFF.

A note on this clonotype: As an off-target read in a library built for alpha chains, this beta chain has a frequency of little significance. This rearrangement joins TRBV7-9 to TRBJ2-7; D is unclear. The CDR3 sequence is 12 residues long. Germline values: CDR1 SEHNR, CDR2 FQNEAQ (reference sequence). The V end was cut by 2 bases, the J end by 4 bases, with 6 bases between. CDR3 bases: TGTGCCAGCAGCTTATTGGGGTACGAGCAGTACTTC. Amino acid sequence: CASSLLGYEQYF.